This is a list of T cell receptor beta chains from one sample in a study of OX40 agonist ivuxolimab in advanced cancers. Libraries were prepared by immunoSEQ multiplex PCR; TCRdb keeps only in-frame clonotypes and omits some of them. Of approximately 9,300 clones in the sample, 89% are singletons; the top ten hold roughly 13%. The sequencing here drew on CD4+ or CD8+ T cells sorted from blood, taken in a trial of the OX40 agonist ivuxolimab. The receptors shown here come from an adult with an advanced solid tumor such as melanoma, head and neck, liver or kidney cancer. The CDR3 runs from the conserved cysteine through the conserved F or W. A D gene is named only where the DNA matches it firmly. Size is omitted from some rows. Given values are once, few, many or a class for expanded clones.

D gene: NA
J gene: TRBJ2-5
V gene: TRBV28
clone size: NA
CDR3 DNA: TGTGCCAGCAGTTTCAGTCAGGAGACCCAGTACTTC
CDR3 protein: CASSFSQETQYF

D gene: NA
J gene: TRBJ2-5
V gene: TRBV5-1
clone size: NA
CDR3 DNA: TGCGCCAGCAGTGGACGGATACAAGAGACCCAGTACTTC
CDR3 protein: CASSGRIQETQYF

D gene: NA
J gene: TRBJ1-2
V gene: TRBV6-5
clone size: NA
CDR3 DNA: TGTGCCAGCAGTTACTTCGAGACAGGAGGGTATGGCTACACCTTC
CDR3 protein: CASSYFETGGYGYTF

D gene: TRBD1
J gene: TRBJ1-5
V gene: TRBV5-1
clone size: NA
CDR3 DNA: TGCGCCAGCAGCCCCGTCCCCACGGGACAGGGCGATCAGCCCCAGCATTTT
CDR3 protein: CASSPVPTGQGDQPQHF

D gene: NA
J gene: TRBJ2-7
V gene: TRBV10-3
clone size: NA
CDR3 DNA: TGTGCCATCAGTGACCCCAACCGGGGCCCGGGAGAGCAGTACTTC
CDR3 protein: CAISDPNRGPGEQYF

D gene: TRBD2
J gene: TRBJ2-7
V gene: TRBV4-2
clone size: NA
CDR3 DNA: TGTGCCAGCAGCCAAGACTTACTAGCGGGAGGAAACTACGAGCAGTACTTC
CDR3 protein: CASSQDLLAGGNYEQYF

D gene: NA
J gene: TRBJ2-3
V gene: TRBV9
clone size: NA
CDR3 DNA: TGTGCCAGCAGCCCCCGACTGAGGACTAGCACAGATACGCAGTATTTT
CDR3 protein: CASSPRLRTSTDTQYF

D gene: TRBD2
J gene: TRBJ2-1
V gene: TRBV18
clone size: NA
CDR3 DNA: TGTGCCAGCTCACCTAGCGGGAGAAGCAATGAGCAGTTCTTC
CDR3 protein: CASSPSGRSNEQFF

D gene: TRBD1
J gene: TRBJ1-6
V gene: TRBV7-3
clone size: NA
CDR3 DNA: TGTGCCAGCAGCACGGGACAGTATAATTCACCCCTCCACTTT
CDR3 protein: CASSTGQYNSPLHF

D gene: NA
J gene: TRBJ1-5
V gene: TRBV15
clone size: NA
CDR3 DNA: TGTGCCACCAGCCCTCTGGCAGGGACTTATAGCAATCAGCCCCAGCATTTT
CDR3 protein: CATSPLAGTYSNQPQHF

D gene: TRBD1
J gene: TRBJ1-6
V gene: TRBV29-1
clone size: NA
CDR3 DNA: TGCAGCGCTAAGGACAGGATGAATTCACCCCTCCACTTT
CDR3 protein: CSAKDRMNSPLHF

D gene: NA
J gene: TRBJ1-6
V gene: TRBV28
clone size: NA
CDR3 DNA: TGTGCCAGCAGTTTACCCCGGCAGGGGAATTCACCCCTCCACTTT
CDR3 protein: CASSLPRQGNSPLHF

D gene: TRBD2
J gene: TRBJ2-4
V gene: TRBV29-1
clone size: once
CDR3 DNA: TGCAGCGTCACGGGACTAGCGGGAGGGCTGGCAAACATTCAGTACTTC
CDR3 protein: CSVTGLAGGLANIQYF

D gene: NA
J gene: TRBJ2-7
V gene: TRBV6-1
clone size: once
CDR3 DNA: TGTGCCATCCGAGGACTATCTTACGAGCAGTACTTC
CDR3 protein: CAIRGLSYEQYF

D gene: TRBD2
J gene: TRBJ2-3
V gene: TRBV5-4
clone size: NA
CDR3 DNA: TGTGCCAGCAGCTTTCTAGCGGGAGGGCGGGGAGATACGCAGTATTTT
CDR3 protein: CASSFLAGGRGDTQYF